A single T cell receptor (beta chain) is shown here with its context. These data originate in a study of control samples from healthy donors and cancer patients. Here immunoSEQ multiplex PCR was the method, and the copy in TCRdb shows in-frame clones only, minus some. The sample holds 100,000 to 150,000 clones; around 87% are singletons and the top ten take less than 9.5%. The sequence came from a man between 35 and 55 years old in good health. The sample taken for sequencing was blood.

The CDR3 is CASSLTAGGPEQFF. The CDR3 nucleotides read TGTGCCAGCAGTTTAACAGCGGGGGGGCCCGAGCAGTTCTTC. The chain employs TRBV27 and TRBJ2-1; 10 nucleotides match TRBD2. Germline-derived CDR1 and CDR2 are MNHEY and SMNVEV (reference sequence). Trimming removed 2 bases from V and 10 bases from J; junction bases left unmatched: 5. CDR3 size: 14 residues.